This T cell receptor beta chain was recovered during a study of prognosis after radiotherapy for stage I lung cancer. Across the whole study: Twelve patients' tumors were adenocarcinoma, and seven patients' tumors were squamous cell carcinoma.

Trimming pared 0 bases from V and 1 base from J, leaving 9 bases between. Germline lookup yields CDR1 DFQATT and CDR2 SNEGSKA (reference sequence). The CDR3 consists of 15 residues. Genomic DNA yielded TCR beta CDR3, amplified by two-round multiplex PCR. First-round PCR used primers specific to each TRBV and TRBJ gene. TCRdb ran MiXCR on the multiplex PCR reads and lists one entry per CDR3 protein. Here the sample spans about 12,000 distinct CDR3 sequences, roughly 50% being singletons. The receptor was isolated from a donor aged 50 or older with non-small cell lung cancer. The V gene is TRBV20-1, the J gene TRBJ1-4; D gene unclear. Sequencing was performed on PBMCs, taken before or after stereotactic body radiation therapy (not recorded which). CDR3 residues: CSARDAEGTNEKLFF. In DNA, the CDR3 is TGCAGTGCTAGAGATGCGGAGGGAACTAATGAAAAACTGTTTTTT.